This T cell receptor (beta chain) was retrieved from a study of blood T cell repertoires in COVID-19 (dated by TCRdb to between 2020 and 2021). With regard to the full study: Collaborator samples came from the United States, Italy and Spain and covered acute and convalescent phases of COVID-19. The prospective study material was composed of cDNA or gDNA derived from T cells, B-cell-depleted T cells, or PBMCs. Deeply sampled blood TCRbeta repertoires from subjects exposed to, actively infected with, or recovered from COVID-19 were included in the dataset. The repertoires were released in a freely available public database meant as a resource for research on the immune response to SARS-CoV-2. The samples were drawn from two sources: the first 160 participants of the ongoing ImmuneRACE study, and 1,254 subjects contributed by 6 global collaborators. Sample metadata almost always included a de-identified subject ID, COVID-19 status, age in years and sex. Where HLA class I and class II types were available, the types were taken from metadata supplied by the sample provider, not from assay-based typing.

What the authors observed across the whole study: The amount of clinical and demographic metadata varied by source and participant and was provided uncurated.

Enrolling through a virtual design, the prospective study's participants ranged in age from roughly 18 to 90 years and lived across 24 United States geographic areas. Cohort assignment in the prospective study relied on participant-reported clinical history from a screening survey and a study questionnaire. Recovered participants in ImmuneRACE Cohort 3 were defined by two consecutive negative NP/OP PCR tests, clearance by a healthcare professional, or resolution of symptoms. In the prospective study, mobile phlebotomists collected whole blood, serum and a nasopharyngeal or oropharyngeal swab from each participant. Participants in the prospective study had the option to provide additional blood draws and questionnaires over an approximately 2-month period. Prospective study blood samples were shipped either frozen or at room temperature before DNA extraction. The germline V gene specifies MDHEN as CDR1 and SYDVKM as CDR2. The germline V end is reduced by 5 bases and the J end by 4 bases; junction bases left unmatched: 11. The CDR3 measures 16 amino acids from cysteine to phenylalanine. The sequence is cut down to CDR3 DNA, 48 bases in frame from base 1.

On this clone itself: Its antigen is unknown. One base away there is no much larger clone; base qualities are not given.

TCRbeta CDR3 regions were amplified from genomic DNA by means of the immunoSEQ Assay, a bias-controlled multiplex PCR. The study's own analysis went as follows. The number of nucleated cells in each sample was estimated from the amplification of reference gene primers within the assay. To quantify the absolute abundance of each unique TCRbeta CDR3 rearrangement, sequence reads were collapsed and filtered. For each sample, productive Simpson clonality was calculated by taking the square root of Simpson's diversity index across productive rearrangements. In its TCRdb copy, this immuneACCESS table keeps in-frame sequences only and misses some clones. Where compared with another copy, unresolved V genes explain less than half of these, and the others have no known cause. That table supplies the V and J calls and clone size; D and trimming were determined from the DNA. Present in this sample are 350,000 to 450,000 clones, roughly 91% of which were seen just once. The leading ten clones occupy 1.7% of the sample.

The sequence was collected from a woman in her thirties who had recovered from COVID-19. The sequenced material came from PBMCs or T cells enriched from blood (not recorded which). The chain links TRBV28 with TRBJ2-1; TRBD1 matches 7 bases in the middle. The CDR3 has the sequence CASSPPGNRGYNEQFF. The DNA sequence is as follows: TGTGCCAGCAGTCCTCCAGGTAACAGGGGTTACAATGAGCAGTTCTTC. With all but the CDR3 taken from the reference TRBV28 and TRBJ2-1 genes, the full variable domain is: DVKVTQSSRYLVKRTGEKVFLECVQDMDHENMFWYRQDPGLGLRLIYFSYDVKMKEKGDIPEGYSVSREKKERFSLILESASTNQTSMYLCASSPPGNRGYNEQFFGPGTRLTVL.